Listed here are 5 T cell receptor beta chains from one sample, sequenced in a study of blood T cell repertoires in COVID-19. TCRdb's copy holds only in-frame clones and misses some; the assay was immunoSEQ multiplex PCR. The table includes roughly 220,000 clones, 80% to 85% detected once. The sequenced sample consisted of peripheral blood. The receptor set was obtained from a woman aged 25-40 years who had recovered from COVID-19.

V usage is TRBV12-5 and J usage is TRBJ2-2, with 9 bases matching TRBD1. CDR3 length equals 15 residues. Per the germline V gene, CDR1 is LGHNT and CDR2 is FRNRAP. Trimming cost V 6 bases and J 3 bases; bases outside gene matches: 5. As DNA, the CDR3 is TGTGCTAGTGGAGAAAGGACAGGGGACACCGGGGAGCTGTTTTTT. Translation gives CASGERTGDTGELFF. The variable domain in full, with the rest retrieved from reference TRBV12-5 and TRBJ2-2, is DARVTQTPRHKVTEMGQEVTMRCQPILGHNTVFWYRQTMMQGLELLAYFRNRAPLDDSGMPKDRFSAEMPDATLATLKIQPSEPRDSAVYFCASGERTGDTGELFFGEGSRLTVL.

The CDR3 here is CASSDGQGGVEKLFF. The CDR3 DNA reads as TGTGCCAGCAGTGACGGACAGGGTGGAGTTGAAAAACTGTTTTTT. The rearrangement joins TRBV6-1 to TRBJ1-4, with 8 bases matching TRBD1. From germline, CDR1 is MNHNS and CDR2 SASEGT. The CDR3 contains 15 residues. Trimming at V came to 3 bases and at J to 7 bases, leaving 7 bases not matched to a gene.

J is TRBJ2-5 and V is TRBV7-2; possible D gene TRBD2, 6 bases. The CDR3 loop spans 13 amino acids. The V end lost 4 bases, the J end lost 4 bases, and 10 bases lay between the germline ends. Germline V gene lookup returns CDR1 SGHTA and CDR2 FQGNSA. The CDR3 bases are TGTGCCAGCAGCTCGAATAGCGGAGAGACCCAGTACTTC. It specifies CASSSNSGETQYF. Full variable domain (remainder filled in from reference TRBV7-2 and TRBJ2-5): GAGVSQSPSNKVTEKGKDVELRCDPISGHTALYWYRQSLGQGLEFLIYFQGNSAPDKSGLPSDRFSAERTGGSVSTLTIQRTQQEDSAVYLCASSSNSGETQYFGPGTRLLVL.

J is TRBJ2-3 and V is TRBV6-5; 10 bases agree with TRBD2. CDR3 length: 15 amino acids. V shed 5 bases and J 1 base; nucleotides not matched to a gene: 3. Germline CDR1 is MNHEY and CDR2 is SVGAGI. The CDR3 spells CASSLAGAGTDTQYF. The CDR3 DNA reads as TGTGCCAGCAGTCTAGCGGGAGCGGGCACAGATACGCAGTATTTT.

The chain is built from TRBV9 and TRBJ2-1, with D possibly matching TRBD1 (6 bases). There are 15 residues in the CDR3. V shed 5 bases and J shed 8 bases, with 20 bases lying between them. Germline CDR1 SGDLS, CDR2 YYNGEE. The CDR3 DNA reads TGTGCCAGCAGTGCAGGGGAGAGTATGTGGGATGAGCAGTTCTTC. Translation gives CASSAGESMWDEQFF.